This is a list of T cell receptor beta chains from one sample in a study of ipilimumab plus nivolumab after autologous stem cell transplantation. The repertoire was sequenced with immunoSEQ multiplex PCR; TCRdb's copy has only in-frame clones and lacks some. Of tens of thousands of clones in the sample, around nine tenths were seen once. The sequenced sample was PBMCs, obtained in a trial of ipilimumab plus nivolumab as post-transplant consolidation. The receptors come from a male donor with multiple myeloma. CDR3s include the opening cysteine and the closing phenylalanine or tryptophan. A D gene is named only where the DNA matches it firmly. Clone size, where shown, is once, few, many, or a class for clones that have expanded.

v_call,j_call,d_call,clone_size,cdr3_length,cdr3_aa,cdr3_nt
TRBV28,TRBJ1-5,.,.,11,CASSLNQPQHF,TGTGCCAGCAGTCTCAATCAGCCCCAGCATTTT
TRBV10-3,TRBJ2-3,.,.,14,CAISGTSITDTQYF,TGTGCCATCAGTGGAACTAGCATCACAGATACGCAGTATTTT
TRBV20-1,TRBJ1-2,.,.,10,CSAIGRGYTF,TGCAGTGCTATAGGCAGGGGCTACACCTTC
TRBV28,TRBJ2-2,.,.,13,CASTLTNTGELFF,TGTGCCAGCACCTTGACGAACACCGGGGAGCTGTTTTTT
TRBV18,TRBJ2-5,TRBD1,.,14,CASSRDSPRETQYF,TGTGCCAGCTCCCGGGACAGCCCGAGAGAGACCCAGTACTTC
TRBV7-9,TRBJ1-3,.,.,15,CASSHGRNLGNTIYF,TGTGCCAGCAGCCACGGTAGAAACCTTGGAAACACCATATATTTT
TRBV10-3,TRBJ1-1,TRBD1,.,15,CAISERGQGVTEAFF,TGTGCCATCAGTGAGAGAGGCCAGGGGGTAACTGAAGCTTTCTTT
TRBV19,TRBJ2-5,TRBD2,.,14,CASSILGLAETQYF,TGTGCCAGTAGTATCCTCGGACTAGCGGAGACCCAGTACTTC
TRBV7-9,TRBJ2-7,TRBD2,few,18,CASSFSRGGLAGVGEQYF,TGTGCCAGCAGCTTCTCCCGCGGGGGACTAGCGGGAGTCGGGGAGCAGTACTTC
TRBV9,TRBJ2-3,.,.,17,CASSVATSSVSTDTQYF,TGTGCCAGCAGCGTAGCTACGTCTAGCGTGAGCACAGATACGCAGTATTTT
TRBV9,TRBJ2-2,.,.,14,CASTETGNTGELFF,TGTGCCAGCACTGAGACAGGAAACACCGGGGAGCTGTTTTTT
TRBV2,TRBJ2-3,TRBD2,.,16,CASRDLAGGLVDTQYF,TGTGCCAGCAGGGATCTAGCGGGGGGGCTAGTAGATACGCAGTATTTT
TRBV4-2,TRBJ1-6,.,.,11,CASSFGSPLHF,TGTGCCAGCTCCTTCGGGTCACCCCTCCACTTT
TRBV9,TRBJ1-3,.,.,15,CASSAGQSGGNTIYF,TGTGCCAGCAGCGCAGGACAGTCGGGGGGAAACACCATATATTTT
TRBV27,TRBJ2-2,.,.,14,CASSLTEGTGGLFF,TGTGCCAGCAGTCTGACCGAGGGAACCGGGGGGCTGTTTTTT
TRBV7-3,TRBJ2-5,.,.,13,CASSRGQSETQYF,TGTGCCAGCAGCCGCGGACAGTCGGAGACCCAGTACTTC
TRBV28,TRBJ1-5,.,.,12,CASSFIGQPQHF,TGTGCCAGCAGTTTCATTGGTCAGCCCCAGCATTTT
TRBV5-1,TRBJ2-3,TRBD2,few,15,CASSLDVGGPDTQYF,TGCGCCAGCAGCTTGGATGTGGGAGGGCCAGATACGCAGTATTTT
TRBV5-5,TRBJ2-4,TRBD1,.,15,CASSLGGTGGVIQYF,TGTGCCAGCAGCTTAGGAGGGACAGGGGGTGTCATTCAGTACTTC
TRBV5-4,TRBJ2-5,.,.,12,CASSLTGETQYF,TGTGCCAGCAGCTTGACGGGAGAGACCCAGTACTTC
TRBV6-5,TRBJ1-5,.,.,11,CASSSLEPQHF,TGTGCCAGCAGTTCCTTGGAGCCCCAGCATTTT
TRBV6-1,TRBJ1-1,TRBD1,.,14,CASRSRDRVTEAFF,TGTGCCAGCAGGAGCCGGGACAGGGTGACTGAAGCTTTCTTT
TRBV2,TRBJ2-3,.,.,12,CASSVTGDTQYF,TGTGCCAGCAGTGTTACGGGGGATACGCAGTATTTT
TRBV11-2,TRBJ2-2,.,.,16,CASSRNRAGNTGELFF,TGTGCCAGCAGCCGGAACCGGGCGGGGAACACCGGGGAGCTGTTTTTT